The 24 T cell receptor beta chains below all came from one sample that was sequenced in a study of blood T cells in healthy people across ages. A J-beta primer mix and a sample-barcoded 5' primer were used in a second PCR of roughly 7 to 12 cycles. TCRdb reprocessed the 5' RACE reads with MiXCR, giving one entry per CDR3 protein. The sample includes over a million distinct CDR3 sequences, approximately 39% of them seen just once. The sequenced sample was blood. These receptors were collected from a woman aged 18-29 years in good health.

The chain has TRBV27 and TRBJ1-1; no firm D call. The V gene lost 6 bases and the J gene lost 6 bases, with 17 bases spanning the gap. The CDR3 runs 14 residues. Germline values: CDR1 MNHEY, CDR2 SMNVEV (reference sequence). The chain's CDR3 is CASRLENGVSEAFF. Written as DNA, the CDR3 is TGTGCCAGCAGGCTGGAAAACGGGGTGTCTGAAGCTTTCTTT.

The chain is built from TRBV6-1 and TRBJ1-2; 11 positions match TRBD1. The V gene's germline CDR1 is MNHNS and CDR2 SASEGT. Trimming took 5 bases from V and 6 from J; bases not matched to a gene: 11. CDR3 size: 16 residues. In DNA form, the CDR3 reads TGTGCCAGCAGTCCCTCCGGGACAGGGGGGCAAAATGGCTACACCTTC. Amino acid sequence: CASSPSGTGGQNGYTF.

J is TRBJ2-7 and V is TRBV20-1, with a possible D match to TRBD1 (6 bases). The CDR3 is 12 residues long. Trimming left V 4 bases short and J 7 bases short, with 14 bases between. Germline CDR1 is DFQATT and CDR2 is SNEGSKA (reference sequence). The DNA of the CDR3 is TGCAGTGCTACGGGACATCCAAATGAGCAGTACTTC. As protein: CSATGHPNEQYF.

The V call is TRBV12-3 or TRBV12-4, the J call TRBJ2-7, with TRBD1 matching 7 bases. V lost 5 bases to trimming and J lost 3 bases; unmatched junction nucleotides: 7. The CDR3 has 14 amino acids. In nucleotides, the CDR3 is TGTGCCAGCAGTACAGGGGATCCCATCTACGAGCAGTACTTC. It specifies CASSTGDPIYEQYF.

This sequence joins TRBV4-3 and TRBJ2-1, with D hard to call. The V end lost 6 bases, the J end lost 7 bases, and 13 bases lay between the germline ends. Germline V CDR1 and CDR2: LGHNA, YSLEER. This CDR3 is built from 13 residues. CDR3 nucleotides: TGCGCCAGCAGTGGGGTCGCATCTAATGAGCAGTTCTTC. Translation gives CASSGVASNEQFF.

The J gene is TRBJ1-5, the V gene TRBV27, with 7 bases identical to TRBD1. This CDR3 has 13 residues. Germline assignment: CDR1 MNHEY and CDR2 SMNVEV (reference sequence). After removal of 0 bases from V and 15 bases from J, the junction contained 8 bases not matched to a gene. This CDR3 is CASSLSGEDRRHF. The CDR3 region has the DNA TGTGCCAGCAGTTTATCGGGAGAGGACAGGCGGCATTTT.

This clonotype was counted only a few times. The chain couples TRBV27 to TRBJ2-5, with a tentative D call TRBD1 (5 bases). The length of the CDR3 is 13 residues. Germline V gene lookup returns CDR1 MNHEY and CDR2 SMNVEV (reference sequence). V dropped 4 bases and J dropped 11 bases, with 17 bases sitting between them. CDR3 in DNA: TGTGCCAGCAGTTATGGGATGGGGCTTGCGCAGTACTTC. Translation: CASSYGMGLAQYF.

Turning to this clonotype: The junction departs from the called germline gene at one end, perhaps through a read error. The chain joins TRBV9 to TRBJ2-1; tentative D call: TRBD2 (5 bases). The CDR3 is 14 amino acids. The V gene's germline CDR1 is SGDLS and CDR2 YYNGEE. The CDR3 sequence is CASSWARAYNEQIF. CDR3 nucleotides: TGTGCCAGCAGTTGGGCGAGGGCCTACAATGAGCAGATCTTC. The full variable domain, in which reference TRBV9 and TRBJ2-1 provide the parts outside the CDR3, is DSGVTQTPKHLITATGQRVTLRCSPRSGDLSVYWYQQSLDQGLQFLIQYYNGEERAKGNILERFSAQQFPDLHSELNLSSLELGDSALYFCASSWARAYNEQIFGPGTRLTVL.

The rearrangement links TRBV29-1 to TRBJ1-1, with TRBD1 matching over 12 bases. Germline CDR1 is SQVTM and CDR2 is ANQGSEA. Trimming removed 6 bases from V and 10 bases from J; junction bases left unmatched: 24. The CDR3 runs 18 residues. The CDR3 DNA reads as TGCAGCGTCAGGGATTCCGGGACAGGGGGCGAGGAAGGATTCGGAGCTTTCTTT. This translates into CSVRDSGTGGEEGFGAFF. Drawing the rest from reference TRBV29-1 and TRBJ1-1, the complete variable domain is SAVISQKPSRDICQRGTSLTIQCQVDSQVTMMFWYRQQPGQSLTLIATANQGSEATYESGFVIDKFPISRPNLTFSTLTVSNMSPEDSSIYLCSVRDSGTGGEEGFGAFFGQGTRLTVV.

The rearrangement links TRBV27 to TRBJ2-1, with D hard to call. This CDR3 contains 14 residues. Germline V lookup: CDR1 MNHEY, CDR2 SMNVEV (reference sequence). The V end lost 7 bases, the J end lost 3 bases, and 13 bases lay between the germline ends. The CDR3 DNA sequence: TGTGCCAGCACCCGGGCAGGTTTCTACAATGAGCAGTTCTTC. Translated: CASTRAGFYNEQFF.

This sequence joins TRBV9 and TRBJ2-2; D is unresolved. In germline, CDR1 is SGDLS, CDR2 YYNGEE. Trimming shortened V by 6 bases and J by 5 bases, and 17 bases separated the two germline ends. CDR3 length equals 15 residues. CDR3 sequence reads: CASNKALFGTGELFF. CDR3 coding DNA: TGTGCCAGCAACAAAGCGTTGTTTGGGACCGGGGAGCTGTTTTTT.

V and J are TRBV20-1 and TRBJ2-1; D gene ambiguous. This CDR3 has 13 amino acids. Trimming left V 3 bases short and J 4 bases short, with 10 bases between. The V gene's germline CDR1 is DFQATT and CDR2 SNEGSKA (reference sequence). CDR3 DNA: TGCAGTGCTAGGGCTTCGAGATACAATGAGCAGTTCTTC. This translates into CSARASRYNEQFF.

This clonotype was recorded many times. This rearrangement joins TRBV5-1 to TRBJ2-1; D remains ambiguous. The length of the CDR3 is 13 residues. Trimming removed 2 bases from V and 6 bases from J, with 9 bases in between. Looked up from germline, CDR1 is SGHRS and CDR2 is YFSETQ. The CDR3 bases are TGCGCCAGCAGCTTTCGGAGTCCCAATGAGCAGTTCTTC. It yields the protein CASSFRSPNEQFF.

This clonotype appeared a single time. The chain recombines TRBV30 with TRBJ2-7; D is undetermined. V lost 3 bases and J lost 2, with 8 bases in between. Germline values: CDR1 GTSNPN, CDR2 SVGIG (reference sequence). This CDR3 is 12 amino acids long. DNA for the CDR3: TGTGCCTGGAGCGTACCGACCTACGAGCAGTACTTC. It translates to CAWSVPTYEQYF.

The J gene is TRBJ2-5, the V gene TRBV28, with D possibly matching TRBD2 (5 bases). Germline CDR1 MDHEN, CDR2 SYDVKM. The V end was cut by 5 bases, the J end by 11 bases, with 27 bases between. The CDR3 extends over 16 amino acids. In DNA, the CDR3 is TGTGCCAGCAGTCCCCGGCCCACCGGGATCTGCAATGAGCAGTACTTC. Residues: CASSPRPTGICNEQYF.

This chain joins TRBV20-1 and TRBJ1-6; D is uncertain. V lost 2 bases and J 1 base, leaving 15 bases between the germline ends. Germline CDR1 reads DFQATT; CDR2 reads SNEGSKA (reference sequence). The CDR3 spans 17 residues. The CDR3 loop is CSARSATTKSYNSPLHF. The CDR3, as DNA: TGCAGTGCTAGATCGGCCACGACTAAATCCTATAATTCACCCCTCCACTTT.

This clonotype was seen at least ten times. The chain links TRBV19 to TRBJ1-2, with a tentative D call TRBD1 (5 bases). V was shortened by 8 bases and J by 7 bases, with 23 bases between the two germline ends. CDR1 and CDR2 (germline): LNHDA, SQIVND (reference sequence). The CDR3 spans 15 residues. The DNA of the CDR3 is TGTGCCAGTGGACACTCCGGGGACGGGAGCACTGGCTACACCTTC. It encodes CASGHSGDGSTGYTF. The whole variable domain, filled in from reference TRBV19 and TRBJ1-2, reads DGGITQSPKYLFRKEGQNVTLSCEQNLNHDAMYWYRQDPGQGLRLIYYSQIVNDFQKGDIAEGYSVSREKKESFPLTVTSAQKNPTAFYLCASGHSGDGSTGYTFGSGTRLTVV.

This clonotype was counted between two and nine times. This chain connects TRBV6-6 to TRBJ1-5; 8 nucleotides line up with TRBD1. Germline loops: CDR1 MNHNY, CDR2 SVGAGI (reference sequence). The CDR3 covers 15 residues. V dropped 4 bases and J dropped 6; count of bases not matched to a gene: 8. CDR3 DNA sequence: TGTGCCAGCAGTTTCCTAGGACAGGGTGGTCAGCCCCAGCATTTT. Protein sequence: CASSFLGQGGQPQHF.

DNA of the CDR3: TGTGCCAGCAGACACGACACCGATTACTATGGCTACACCTTC. This gives the protein CASRHDTDYYGYTF. The chain is built from TRBV28 and TRBJ1-2; D gene uncertain. This CDR3 has 14 amino acids. Germline V gene data show CDR1 as MDHEN and CDR2 as SYDVKM. V was trimmed by 6 bases and J by 3 bases, leaving 14 bases between them.

This clonotype appeared a few times. V and J are TRBV7-2 and TRBJ2-1; no clear D. Germline V gene sequence: CDR1 SGHTA, CDR2 FQGNSA. The ends were cut back, 8 bases at V and 7 bases at J, with 12 bases in the middle. The CDR3 covers 12 residues. CDR3 DNA: TGTGCCAGCTCCCCGTACCTAAATGAGCAGTTCTTC. This codes for CASSPYLNEQFF. The variable domain in full, completed from reference TRBV7-2 and TRBJ2-1, reads GAGVSQSPSNKVTEKGKDVELRCDPISGHTALYWYRQSLGQGLEFLIYFQGNSAPDKSGLPSDRFSAERTGGSVSTLTIQRTQQEDSAVYLCASSPYLNEQFFGPGTRLTVL.

The CDR3 DNA is TGCGCCAGCAGCCAAAAATACAGGGCCCCAGATACGCAGTATTTT. Residues: CASSQKYRAPDTQYF. The chain has TRBV4-3 and TRBJ2-3, with D perhaps TRBD1 (6 bases). Germline V gene data show CDR1 as LGHNA and CDR2 as YSLEER. V gave up 2 bases and J gave up 4 bases, with 13 bases separating them. The CDR3 is 15 residues long.

The J gene is TRBJ2-7, the V gene TRBV11-2; 8 bases are shared with TRBD2. The V and J ends lost 3 bases and 3 bases, in that order; junction bases with no gene match: 7. The CDR3 loop spans 15 amino acids. Germline assignment: CDR1 SGHAT and CDR2 FQNNGV. The chain's CDR3 is CASSFERGPYYEQYF. The CDR3 DNA is TGTGCCAGCAGCTTTGAGCGGGGGCCCTACTACGAGCAGTACTTC. Together with reference TRBV11-2 and TRBJ2-7, the CDR3 gives the full variable domain: EAGVAQSPRYKIIEKRQSVAFWCNPISGHATLYWYQQILGQGPKLLIQFQNNGVVDDSQLPKDRFSAERLKGVDSTLKIQPAKLEDSAVYLCASSFERGPYYEQYFGPGTRLTVT.

This clonotype has just a few counts. This sequence joins TRBV6-5 and TRBJ1-5; D remains unclear. Per germline, CDR1 MNHEY and CDR2 SVGAGI. Trimming pared 8 bases from V and 1 base from J, leaving 9 bases between. The CDR3 is made up of 13 amino acids. CDR3 in amino acids: CASAQTSNQPQHF. The DNA for the CDR3 is TGTGCCAGCGCACAGACCAGCAATCAGCCCCAGCATTTT.

V is TRBV29-1 and J is TRBJ2-4; no clear D gene. Judging by the DNA end, TRBJ2-7 fits better; the J call may be wrong. Germline lookup yields CDR1 SQVTM and CDR2 ANQGSEA. The CDR3 sequence is 11 residues long. Written as DNA, the CDR3 is TGCAGCGGGGCAATTCAATACGAGCAGTACTTC. Protein product: CSGAIQYEQYF.